The next 18 T cell receptor beta chains were all read from a single sample in a study of identical twins. TCRdb re-analysed the 5' RACE reads in MiXCR, keeping a single row per CDR3 protein. Found here are a few hundred thousand distinct CDR3 sequences, approximately 18% of them singletons; the top ten hold 12%. The sequenced sample was naive T cells sorted from blood. The receptors come from a man in his fifties or sixties in good health.

This chain links TRBV7-9 with TRBJ2-3, with D perhaps TRBD2 (6 bases). V was cut by 5 bases and J by 0 bases, with 12 bases left in between. Looked up from germline, CDR1 is SEHNR and CDR2 is FQNEAQ (reference sequence). This CDR3 comprises 15 residues. The CDR3 region has the DNA TGTGCCAGCAGCGGGGGAGCGGGTAGCACAGATACGCAGTATTTT. Its protein product is CASSGGAGSTDTQYF.

In its sample, this clonotype was seen a few times. The J gene is TRBJ2-7, the V gene TRBV29-1; TRBD1 matches 8 bases. The CDR3 runs 14 residues. The V gene end was trimmed by 6 bases and the J gene end by 0 bases; junction bases not matched to a gene: 7. Per the germline V gene, CDR1 is SQVTM and CDR2 is ANQGSEA. For the CDR3, the DNA is TGCAGCGTGACCCAGGGGGCCAACTCCTACGAGCAGTACTTC. Protein product: CSVTQGANSYEQYF.

This clonotype was observed many times. The rearrangement uses TRBV4-1 and TRBJ2-7; 10 positions agree with TRBD1. CDR1 is MGHRA and CDR2 is YSYEKL in the germline V gene. V lost 3 bases and J lost 3; bases outside the gene matches: 2. The CDR3 runs 14 residues. CDR3 region: CASSQWTGGYEQYF. The CDR3 DNA sequence: TGCGCCAGCAGCCAGTGGACAGGGGGCTACGAGCAGTACTTC.

V is TRBV20-1 and J is TRBJ2-3; D gene unclear. The CDR3 contains 11 residues. Trimming left V 5 bases short and J 4 bases short, with 7 bases between. From germline, CDR1 is DFQATT and CDR2 SNEGSKA (reference sequence). The chain's CDR3 is CSASHADTQYF. The CDR3, as DNA: TGCAGTGCTTCACATGCAGATACGCAGTATTTT.

This clonotype was found a few times. The rearrangement uses TRBV20-1 and TRBJ2-3, with 8 nucleotides matching TRBD2. In germline, CDR1 is DFQATT, CDR2 SNEGSKA (reference sequence). J was trimmed by 1 base and V by 5 bases; bases with no gene match: 14. The CDR3 spans 17 residues. CDR3 sequence (DNA): TGCAGTGCTCATACCTCCCTTGTACTAGCGGGCACAGATACGCAGTATTTT. Translation: CSAHTSLVLAGTDTQYF.

This clonotype was observed at least ten times. CDR3 residues: CASSQDPAGKNTEAFF. The CDR3 DNA reads TGCGCCAGCAGCCAAGATCCGGCAGGGAAGAACACTGAAGCTTTCTTT. V gene TRBV4-3 combines with J gene TRBJ1-1; TRBD1 might be the D (5 bases). The CDR3 loop spans 16 amino acids. CDR1 and CDR2 (germline): LGHNA, YSLEER. V lost 0 bases to trimming and J lost 1 base, with 12 bases between them.

The CDR3 loop is CASSQAGFAVQGTDTQYF. The DNA for the CDR3 is TGTGCCAGCAGCCAAGCTGGATTCGCAGTCCAGGGCACAGATACGCAGTATTTT. The chain is built from TRBV3-1 and TRBJ2-3; D not certain. Looked up from germline, CDR1 is LGHDT and CDR2 is YNNKEL (reference sequence). The CDR3 contains 18 residues. V was trimmed by 1 base and J by 1 base, leaving 18 bases between them.

This clonotype showed up many times. This chain links TRBV20-1 with TRBJ2-3; D not resolved. The CDR3 sequence is 13 residues long. V lost 4 bases and J lost 0, with 8 bases in between. Germline assignment: CDR1 DFQATT and CDR2 SNEGSKA (reference sequence). CDR3 nucleotides: TGCAGTGCTAAAAAGGCGAGCACAGATACGCAGTATTTT. Translated: CSAKKASTDTQYF.

This clonotype was seen repeatedly, ten times or more. V usage is TRBV29-1 and J usage is TRBJ2-1; 9 bases are shared with TRBD2. The CDR3 spans 16 residues. Germline trimming cut 3 bases from V and 4 bases from J; bases unmatched to any gene: 10. The V gene's germline CDR1 is SQVTM and CDR2 ANQGSEA. This CDR3 reads CSVERNAGGPYNEQFF. In DNA form, the CDR3 reads TGCAGCGTTGAGAGGAACGCGGGAGGGCCTTACAATGAGCAGTTCTTC.

In its sample, this clonotype was seen a few times. This rearrangement joins TRBV25-1 to TRBJ2-2, with D possibly being TRBD1 (5 bases). Germline CDR1 reads MGHDK; CDR2 reads SYGVNS. Trimming removed 0 bases at V and 2 bases at J, with 13 bases between. This CDR3 has 17 amino acids. The CDR3 DNA reads TGTGCCAGCAGTGAATATATGGGCAGGGTAAACACCGGGGAGCTGTTTTTT. Translating gives CASSEYMGRVNTGELFF.

This clonotype was seen ten or more times. This chain connects TRBV12-3 or TRBV12-4 to TRBJ1-3; D is ambiguous. V gave up 3 bases and J gave up 5 bases, with 8 bases separating them. The CDR3 runs to 13 residues. The CDR3 nucleotides read TGTGCCAGCAGTTTCAACAGAAGAAACACCATATATTTT. Translated, it gives CASSFNRRNTIYF.

The chain is built from TRBV29-1 and TRBJ2-3; 10 nucleotides align to TRBD2. Unmatched junction bases numbered 7, after V lost 4 bases and J lost 0 bases. The germline CDR1 and CDR2 sequences are SQVTM and ANQGSEA. This CDR3 is built from 16 residues. Here the CDR3 DNA reads TGCAGCGTTGTCGGCGGGACTAGCGATAGCACAGATACGCAGTATTTT. Protein: CSVVGGTSDSTDTQYF.

V usage is TRBV5-1 and J usage is TRBJ1-6, with 8 positions matching TRBD1. Germline V CDR1 and CDR2: SGHRS, YFSETQ. This CDR3 has 15 residues. Trimming took 4 bases from V and 7 from J; bases not matched to a gene: 7. For the CDR3, the DNA is TGCGCCAGCAGCGGACTGGACAGGGACAATTCACCCCTCCACTTT. It specifies CASSGLDRDNSPLHF.

J is TRBJ2-2 and V is TRBV28, with D unclear. Trimming cost V 2 bases and J 7 bases, with 14 bases left between them. This CDR3 comprises 15 residues. Germline lookup yields CDR1 MDHEN and CDR2 SYDVKM. The CDR3 DNA reads TGTGCCAGCAGTTTAGGAATCCTCATCGGCGGGGAGCTGTTTTTT. Protein sequence: CASSLGILIGGELFF. The full variable domain, completed using reference TRBV28 and TRBJ2-2, is DVKVTQSSRYLVKRTGEKVFLECVQDMDHENMFWYRQDPGLGLRLIYFSYDVKMKEKGDIPEGYSVSREKKERFSLILESASTNQTSMYLCASSLGILIGGELFFGEGSRLTVL.

The chain carries TRBV18 and TRBJ2-7; 12 positions match TRBD2. The ends lost 2 bases at V and 1 base at J; junction bases unmatched: 12. CDR1 is KGHSH and CDR2 is LQKENI in the germline V gene. The CDR3 is 19 residues long. This CDR3 is CASSPWASGRARPSYEQYF. The CDR3 DNA sequence: TGTGCCAGCTCACCATGGGCTAGCGGGAGGGCCCGACCATCCTACGAGCAGTACTTC.

The rearrangement links TRBV18 to TRBJ2-7, with 8 bases identical to TRBD1. V shed 3 bases, J shed 6 bases, and the junction held 4 bases outside the gene matches. Germline CDR1 KGHSH, CDR2 LQKENI. The CDR3 is made up of 13 amino acids. CDR3 protein: CASSPVGQGEQYF. Written as DNA, the CDR3 is TGTGCCAGCTCACCCGTAGGACAGGGCGAGCAGTACTTC.

J is TRBJ1-1 and V is TRBV6-1, with D possibly TRBD1 on 6 matching bases. V lost 5 bases and J lost 3, with 16 bases in between. Germline V gene sequence: CDR1 MNHNS, CDR2 SASEGT. CDR3 length equals 15 residues. DNA for the CDR3: TGTGCCAGCAGTACAGGCAGGGGATGGGACACTGAAGCTTTCTTT. Protein product: CASSTGRGWDTEAFF.

The chain recombines TRBV7-9 with TRBJ2-7, with D possibly being TRBD1 or TRBD2 (6 bases each). V was trimmed by 1 base and J by 2 bases, leaving 12 bases between them. This CDR3 has 15 residues. Germline V gene sequence: CDR1 SEHNR, CDR2 FQNEAQ (reference sequence). This CDR3 reads CASSLVSGATYEQYF. The CDR3 region has the DNA TGTGCCAGCAGCTTAGTTTCGGGGGCCACCTACGAGCAGTACTTC. The complete variable domain, with remaining parts taken from reference TRBV7-9 and TRBJ2-7, reads DTGVSQNPRHKITKRGQNVTFRCDPISEHNRLYWYRQTLGQGPEFLTYFQNEAQLEKSRLLSDRFSAERPKGSFSTLEIQRTEQGDSAMYLCASSLVSGATYEQYFGPGTRLTVT.